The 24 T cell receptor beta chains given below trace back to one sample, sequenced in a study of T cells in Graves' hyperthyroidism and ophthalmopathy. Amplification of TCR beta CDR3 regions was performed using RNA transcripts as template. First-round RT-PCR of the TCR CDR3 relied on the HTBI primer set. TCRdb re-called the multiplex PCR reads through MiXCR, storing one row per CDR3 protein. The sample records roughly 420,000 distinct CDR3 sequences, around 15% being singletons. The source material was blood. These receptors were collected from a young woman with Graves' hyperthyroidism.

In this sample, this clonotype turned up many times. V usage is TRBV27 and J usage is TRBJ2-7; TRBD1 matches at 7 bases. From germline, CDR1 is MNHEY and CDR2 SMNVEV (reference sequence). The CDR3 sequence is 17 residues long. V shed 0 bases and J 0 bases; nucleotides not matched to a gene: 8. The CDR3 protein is CASSLSRRQGNSYEQYF. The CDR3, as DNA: TGTGCCAGCAGTTTATCCCGCAGACAGGGCAACTCCTACGAGCAGTACTTC.

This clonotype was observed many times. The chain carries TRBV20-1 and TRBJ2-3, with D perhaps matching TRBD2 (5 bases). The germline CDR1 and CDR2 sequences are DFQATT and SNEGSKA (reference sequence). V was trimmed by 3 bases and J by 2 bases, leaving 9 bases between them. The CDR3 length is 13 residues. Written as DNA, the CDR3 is TGCAGTGCTAGTCAGCGGACCACAGATACGCAGTATTTT. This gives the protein CSASQRTTDTQYF.

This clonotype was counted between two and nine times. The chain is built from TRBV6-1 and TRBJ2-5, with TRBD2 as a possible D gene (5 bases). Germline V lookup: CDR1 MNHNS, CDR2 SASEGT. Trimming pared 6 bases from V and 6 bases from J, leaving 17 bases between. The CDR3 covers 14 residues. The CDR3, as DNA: TGTGCCAGCAGCTCCGTCGCGGGTAGCCAGACCCAGTACTTC. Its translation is CASSSVAGSQTQYF.

CDR3 in amino acids: CASSLEGGTGSSPLHF. The CDR3 DNA is TGTGCCAGCAGCTTAGAGGGGGGGACAGGGTCCTCACCCCTCCACTTT. The chain has TRBV7-6 and TRBJ1-6; 9 bases match TRBD1. After removal of 1 base from V and 10 bases from J, the junction contained 8 bases not matched to a gene. Germline-derived CDR1 and CDR2 are SGHVS and FNYEAQ. This CDR3 is 16 amino acids long.

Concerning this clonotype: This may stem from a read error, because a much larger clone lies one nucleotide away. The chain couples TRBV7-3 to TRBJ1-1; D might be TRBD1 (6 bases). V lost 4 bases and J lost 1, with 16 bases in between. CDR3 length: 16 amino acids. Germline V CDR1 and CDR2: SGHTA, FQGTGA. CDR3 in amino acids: CASSCDWGRTNTEAFF. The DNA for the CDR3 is TGTGCCAGCAGCTGCGACTGGGGGCGGACGAACACTGAAGCTTTCTTT.

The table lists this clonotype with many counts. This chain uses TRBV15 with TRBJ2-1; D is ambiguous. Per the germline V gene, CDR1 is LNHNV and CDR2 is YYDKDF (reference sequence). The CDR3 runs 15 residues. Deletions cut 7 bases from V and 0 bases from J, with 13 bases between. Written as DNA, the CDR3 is TGTGCCACCACCTTAGATGGCGGCTCCTACAATGAGCAGTTCTTC. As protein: CATTLDGGSYNEQFF.

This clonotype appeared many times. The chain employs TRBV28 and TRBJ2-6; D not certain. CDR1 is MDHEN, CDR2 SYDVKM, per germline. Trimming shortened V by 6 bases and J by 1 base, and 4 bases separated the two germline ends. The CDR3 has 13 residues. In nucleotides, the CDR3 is TGTGCCAGCAGGACATCTGGGGCCAACGTCCTGACTTTC. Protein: CASRTSGANVLTF.

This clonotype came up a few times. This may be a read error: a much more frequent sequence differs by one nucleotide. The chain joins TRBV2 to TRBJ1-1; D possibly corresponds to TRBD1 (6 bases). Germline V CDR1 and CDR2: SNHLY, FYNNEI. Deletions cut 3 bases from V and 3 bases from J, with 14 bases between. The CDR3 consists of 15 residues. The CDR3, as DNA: TGTGCCAGCAGTGATTTGGGGACATTCGACACTGAAGCTTTCTTT. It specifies CASSDLGTFDTEAFF.

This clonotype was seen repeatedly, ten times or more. CDR3: CASSSARSTNEKLFF. In nucleotides, the CDR3 is TGTGCCAGCAGTTCGGCCCGCTCCACTAATGAAAAACTGTTTTTT. This chain connects TRBV12-3 or TRBV12-4 to TRBJ1-4; D call uncertain. The CDR3 sequence is 15 residues long. V dropped 4 bases and J dropped 2 bases, with 11 bases sitting between them.

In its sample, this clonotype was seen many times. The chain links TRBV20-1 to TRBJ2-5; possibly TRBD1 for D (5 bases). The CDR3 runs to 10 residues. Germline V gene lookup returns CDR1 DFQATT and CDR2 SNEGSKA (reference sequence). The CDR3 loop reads CATGEETQYF. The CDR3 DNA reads TGCGCTACAGGAGAAGAGACCCAGTACTTC.

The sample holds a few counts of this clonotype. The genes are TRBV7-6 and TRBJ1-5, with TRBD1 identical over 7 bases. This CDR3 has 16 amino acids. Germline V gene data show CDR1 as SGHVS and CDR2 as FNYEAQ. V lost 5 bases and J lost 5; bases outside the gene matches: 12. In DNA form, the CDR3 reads TGTGCCAGCAGCCGATACAAAACAGGGGTCGATCAGCCCCAGCATTTT. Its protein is CASSRYKTGVDQPQHF.

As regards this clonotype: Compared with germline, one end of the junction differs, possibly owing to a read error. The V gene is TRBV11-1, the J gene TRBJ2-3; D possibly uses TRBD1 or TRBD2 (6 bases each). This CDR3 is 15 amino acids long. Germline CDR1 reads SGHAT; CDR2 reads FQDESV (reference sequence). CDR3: CASGLGGPSTDTQYF. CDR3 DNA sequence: TGTGCCAGCGGCTTAGGGGGGCCTAGCACAGATACGCAGTATTTT.

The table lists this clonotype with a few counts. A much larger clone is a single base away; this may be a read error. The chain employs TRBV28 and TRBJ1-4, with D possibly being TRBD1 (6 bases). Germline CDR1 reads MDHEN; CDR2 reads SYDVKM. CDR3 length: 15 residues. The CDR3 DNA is TGTGCCAGCAGTTCCCAGGGGACCGGTAATGGAAAACTGTTTTTT. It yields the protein CASSSQGTGNGKLFF.

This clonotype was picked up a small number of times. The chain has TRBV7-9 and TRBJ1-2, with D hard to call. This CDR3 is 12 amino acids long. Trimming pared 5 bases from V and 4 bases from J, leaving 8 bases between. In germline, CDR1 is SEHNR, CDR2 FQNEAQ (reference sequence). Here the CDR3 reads CASSPDFYGYTF. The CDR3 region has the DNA TGTGCCAGCAGCCCTGACTTCTATGGCTACACCTTC.

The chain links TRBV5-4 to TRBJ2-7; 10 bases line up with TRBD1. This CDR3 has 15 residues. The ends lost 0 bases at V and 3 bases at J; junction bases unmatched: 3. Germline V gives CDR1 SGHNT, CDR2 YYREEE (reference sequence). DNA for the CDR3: TGTGCCAGCAGCTTGGGGGACAGGGGTCACTACGAGCAGTACTTC. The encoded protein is CASSLGDRGHYEQYF.

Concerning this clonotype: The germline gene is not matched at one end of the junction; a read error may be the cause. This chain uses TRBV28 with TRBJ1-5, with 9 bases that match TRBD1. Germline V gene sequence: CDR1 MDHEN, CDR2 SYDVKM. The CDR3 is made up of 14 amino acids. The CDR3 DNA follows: TGTGCCAGCACCATGACAGGGGGGTATCAACCCCAGCATTTT. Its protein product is CASTMTGGYQPQHF.

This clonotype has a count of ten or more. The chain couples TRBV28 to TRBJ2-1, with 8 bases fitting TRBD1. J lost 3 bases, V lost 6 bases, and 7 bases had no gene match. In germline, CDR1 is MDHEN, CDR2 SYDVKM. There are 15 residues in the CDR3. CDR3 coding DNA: TGTGCCAGCAGCCCCGACAGGGGAAACTACAATGAGCAGTTCTTC. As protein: CASSPDRGNYNEQFF.

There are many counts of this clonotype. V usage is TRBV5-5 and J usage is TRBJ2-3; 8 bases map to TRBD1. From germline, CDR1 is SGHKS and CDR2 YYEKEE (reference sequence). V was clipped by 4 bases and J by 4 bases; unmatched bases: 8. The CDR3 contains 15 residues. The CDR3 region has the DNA TGTGCCAGCAGCCCTCTCCCGACAGGGGCAGATACGCAGTATTTT. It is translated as CASSPLPTGADTQYF. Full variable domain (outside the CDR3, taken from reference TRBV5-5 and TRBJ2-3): DAGVTQSPTHLIKTRGQQVTLRCSPISGHKSVSWYQQVLGQGPQFIFQYYEKEERGRGNFPDRFSARQFPNYSSELNVNALLLGDSALYLCASSPLPTGADTQYFGPGTRLTVL.

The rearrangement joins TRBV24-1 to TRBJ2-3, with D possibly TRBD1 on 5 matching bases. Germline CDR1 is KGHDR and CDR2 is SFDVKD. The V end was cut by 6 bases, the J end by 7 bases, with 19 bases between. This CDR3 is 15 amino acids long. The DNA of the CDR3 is TGTGCCACCAGTCCCTCAGACAGCCCTCCTCATACGCAGTATTTT. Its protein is CATSPSDSPPHTQYF.

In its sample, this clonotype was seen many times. CDR3 sequence (DNA): TGTGCCAGCACCCTACAGGGGACACCGACCGGGGAGCTGTTTTTT. It codes for CASTLQGTPTGELFF. The chain carries TRBV28 and TRBJ2-2, with TRBD1 matching over 7 bases. CDR3 length: 15 residues. V was pared by 7 bases and J by 5 bases, with 10 bases of the junction left unmatched. In germline, CDR1 is MDHEN, CDR2 SYDVKM.

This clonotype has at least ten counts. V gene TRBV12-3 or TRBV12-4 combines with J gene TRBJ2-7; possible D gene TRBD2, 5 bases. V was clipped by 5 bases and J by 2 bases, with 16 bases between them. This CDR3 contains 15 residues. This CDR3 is CASSQQTGFTYEQYF. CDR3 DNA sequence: TGTGCCAGCAGTCAACAAACGGGATTTACCTACGAGCAGTACTTC.

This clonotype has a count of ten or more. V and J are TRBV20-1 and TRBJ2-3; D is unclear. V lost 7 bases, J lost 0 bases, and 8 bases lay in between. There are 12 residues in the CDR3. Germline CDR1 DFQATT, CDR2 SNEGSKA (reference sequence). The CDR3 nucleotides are TGCAGTGGATCCCCTAGCACAGATACGCAGTATTTT. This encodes CSGSPSTDTQYF.

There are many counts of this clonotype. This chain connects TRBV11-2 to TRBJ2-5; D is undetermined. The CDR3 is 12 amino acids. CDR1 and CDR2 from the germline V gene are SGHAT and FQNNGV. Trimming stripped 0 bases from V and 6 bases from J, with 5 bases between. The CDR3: CASSLEGKTQYF. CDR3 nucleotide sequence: TGTGCCAGCAGCTTAGAGGGGAAGACCCAGTACTTC.

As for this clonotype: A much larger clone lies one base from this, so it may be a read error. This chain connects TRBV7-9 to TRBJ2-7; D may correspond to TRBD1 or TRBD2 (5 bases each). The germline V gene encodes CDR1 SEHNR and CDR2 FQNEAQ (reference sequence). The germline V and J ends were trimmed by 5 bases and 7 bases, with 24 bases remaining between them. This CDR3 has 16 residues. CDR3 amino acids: CASSPWDASLRNEQYF. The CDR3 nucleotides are TGTGCCAGCAGCCCGTGGGACGCATCCCTTAGGAATGAGCAGTACTTC.